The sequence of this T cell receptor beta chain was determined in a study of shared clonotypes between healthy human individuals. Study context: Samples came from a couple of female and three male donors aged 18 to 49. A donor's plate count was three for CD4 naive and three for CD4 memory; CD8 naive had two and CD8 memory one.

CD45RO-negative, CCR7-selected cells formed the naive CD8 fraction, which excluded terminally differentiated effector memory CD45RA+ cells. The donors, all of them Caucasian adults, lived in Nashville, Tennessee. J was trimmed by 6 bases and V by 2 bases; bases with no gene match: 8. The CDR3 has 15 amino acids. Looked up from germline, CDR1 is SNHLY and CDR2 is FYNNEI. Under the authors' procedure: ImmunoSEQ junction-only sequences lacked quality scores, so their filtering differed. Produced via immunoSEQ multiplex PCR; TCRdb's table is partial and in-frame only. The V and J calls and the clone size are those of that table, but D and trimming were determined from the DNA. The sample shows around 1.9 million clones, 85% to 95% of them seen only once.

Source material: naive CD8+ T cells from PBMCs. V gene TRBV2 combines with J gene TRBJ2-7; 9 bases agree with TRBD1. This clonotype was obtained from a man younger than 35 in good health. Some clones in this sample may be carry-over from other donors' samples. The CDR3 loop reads CASSETGQGWSEQYF. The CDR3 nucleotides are TGTGCCAGCAGTGAAACGGGACAGGGATGGTCCGAGCAGTACTTC.